A single sample is the source of the 3 T cell receptor beta chains below, sequenced in a study of blood T cell repertoires in COVID-19. Clones were read by immunoSEQ multiplex PCR, and TCRdb kept only the in-frame ones, dropping some. The repertoire holds fewer than 200,000 clones, with 70% to 90% as singletons. What was sequenced was peripheral blood. The receptors were sampled from a man aged 65-85 years with active or convalescent COVID-19.

The chain couples TRBV4-3 to TRBJ1-1, with a tentative D call TRBD1 (5 bases). V lost 3 bases, J lost 0 bases, and 8 bases lay in between. Germline V CDR1 and CDR2: LGHNA, YSLEER. CDR3 size: 14 residues. CDR3 amino acids: CASSQQDMNTEAFF. The CDR3 DNA reads TGCGCCAGCAGCCAGCAGGACATGAACACTGAAGCTTTCTTT.

The chain has TRBV6-2 or TRBV6-3 and TRBJ2-2, with D tentatively TRBD2 (7 bases). There are 16 residues in the CDR3. The germline CDR1 and CDR2 sequences are MNHEY and SVGEGT. V was trimmed by 5 bases and J by 5 bases, leaving 18 bases between them. The CDR3 nucleotides are TGTGCCAGCAGTCCCCACGGGGGGCGGTTTACCGGGGAGCTGTTTTTT. This codes for CASSPHGGRFTGELFF.

The chain joins TRBV7-9 to TRBJ1-4; D is possibly TRBD1 (6 bases). The CDR3 length is 13 residues. Germline CDR1 reads SEHNR; CDR2 reads FQNEAQ (reference sequence). V was cut by 8 bases and J by 4 bases, with 11 bases left in between. CDR3 region: CASRWTDNEKLFF. Here the CDR3 DNA reads TGTGCCAGCCGTTGGACAGATAATGAAAAACTGTTTTTT.